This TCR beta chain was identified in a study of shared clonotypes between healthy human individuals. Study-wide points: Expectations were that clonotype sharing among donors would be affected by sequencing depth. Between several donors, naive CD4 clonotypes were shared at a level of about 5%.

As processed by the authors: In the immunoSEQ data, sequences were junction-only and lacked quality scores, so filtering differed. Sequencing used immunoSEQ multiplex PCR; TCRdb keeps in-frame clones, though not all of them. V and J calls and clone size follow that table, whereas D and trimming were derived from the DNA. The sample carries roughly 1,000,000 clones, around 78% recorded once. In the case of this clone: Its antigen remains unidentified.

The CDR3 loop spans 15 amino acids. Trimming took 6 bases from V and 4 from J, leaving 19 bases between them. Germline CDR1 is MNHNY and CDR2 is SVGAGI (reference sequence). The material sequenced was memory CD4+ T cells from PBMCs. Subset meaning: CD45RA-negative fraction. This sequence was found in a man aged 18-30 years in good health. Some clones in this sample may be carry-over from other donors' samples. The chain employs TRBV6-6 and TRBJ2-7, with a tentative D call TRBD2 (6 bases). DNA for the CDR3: TGTGCCAGCAGCCCTACGCGGGAATTAAGATACGAGCAGTACTTC. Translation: CASSPTRELRYEQYF.